The next 3 T cell receptor beta chains were all read from a single sample in a study of metastatic and nonmetastatic thyroid tumors. TCRdb reanalyzed the PCR reads with MiXCR. This sample has fewer than 40,000 clones, with roughly 36% found just once. Every patient was untreated before thyroid surgery. Sequenced sample: tumor tissue. Every receptor here comes from a female donor with papillary thyroid cancer or a benign thyroid nodule (not recorded which). Some clones in this sample may be carry-over from other donors' samples.

The rearrangement joins TRBV19 to TRBJ2-7, with D possibly TRBD2 on 5 matching bases. V lost 7 bases and J lost 0, with 13 bases in between. The CDR3 spans 14 residues. Germline lookup yields CDR1 LNHDA and CDR2 SQIVND (reference sequence). The CDR3 DNA sequence: TGTGCCAGTACTCGGGATCTTAGCTCCTACGAGCAGTACTTC. Encoded protein: CASTRDLSSYEQYF.

The CDR3 reads CASSLLTGPDTQYF. CDR3 DNA sequence: TGCGCCAGCAGCCTTTTGACAGGGCCAGATACGCAGTATTTT. This chain joins TRBV5-1 and TRBJ2-3; 7 bases match TRBD1. V lost 4 bases to trimming and J lost 4 bases; unmatched junction nucleotides: 6. Per germline, CDR1 SGHRS and CDR2 YFSETQ. The CDR3 is 14 amino acids. Complete variable domain (other parts from reference TRBV5-1 and TRBJ2-3): KAGVTQTPRYLIKTRGQQVTLSCSPISGHRSVSWYQQTPGQGLQFLFEYFSETQRNKGNFPGRFSGRQFSNSRSEMNVSTLELGDSALYLCASSLLTGPDTQYFGPGTRLTVL.

The rearrangement joins TRBV6-1 to TRBJ1-5, with a possible D match to TRBD1 (5 bases). The V end was cut by 6 bases, the J end by 6 bases, with 12 bases between. Germline V lookup: CDR1 MNHNS, CDR2 SASEGT. The CDR3 has 13 amino acids. The CDR3 DNA follows: TGTGCCAGCAGCCCGGGGCGGGGTCAGCCCCAGCATTTT. The encoded protein is CASSPGRGQPQHF.